This record covers a single TCR beta chain. No antigen is known for it. This record belongs to a study of T cell repertoires in cytomegalovirus infection. About the study: It can be stated that public TCR beta signatures indicated CMV infection as well as a matching HLA type.

One entry per CDR3 protein results from TCRdb running MiXCR on the reads. Of a few hundred thousand distinct CDR3 sequences listed, around 27% were seen once; the top ten hold less than 15%. General study results and limits: Totalled public TCR beta family frequency picked out people who carried CMV plus the relevant HLA.

The CDR3 consists of 13 residues. V was clipped by 7 bases and J by 4 bases, with 14 bases between them. CDR1 and CDR2 from the germline V gene are SNHLY and FYNNEI. This sequence was found in a human donor in good health (CMV status not recorded). Some clones in this sample may be carry-over from other donors' samples. The sequencing input was PBMCs. V gene TRBV2 combines with J gene TRBJ2-7; D may be TRBD1 or TRBD2 (5 bases each). Here the CDR3 reads CASTSGQGYEQYF. CDR3 DNA: TGTGCCAGCACGAGCGGACAAGGGTACGAGCAGTACTTC.